Shown below are 32 T cell receptor beta chains from a single sample sequenced in a study of T cell repertoires in cytomegalovirus infection. The antigens these receptors bind are not known. TCRdb called the reads again in MiXCR, with one record for every CDR3 protein. The data show approximately 730,000 distinct CDR3 sequences, around 32% seen once. This specimen consisted of cultured PBMCs, obtained from culture after CMV antigen stimulation. Source of these receptors: a human donor in good health (CMV status not recorded). Some clones in this sample may be carry-over from other donors' samples.

The rearrangement links TRBV5-6 to TRBJ2-3; TRBD1 matches at 8 bases. Losses at the gene ends were 2 bases for V and 2 bases for J; bases not matched to a gene: 7. This CDR3 contains 16 residues. Germline V gene lookup returns CDR1 SGHDT and CDR2 YYEEEE. In DNA, the CDR3 is TGTGCCAGCAGCTTCGGACAGGGACAGAACACAGATACGCAGTATTTT. It translates to CASSFGQGQNTDTQYF.

The CDR3 DNA sequence: TGTGCCAGCAGCCCCCGAGCTAGCGGGACCTACGAGCAGTACTTC. This encodes CASSPRASGTYEQYF. The chain links TRBV6-2 or TRBV6-3 to TRBJ2-7; 9 nucleotides line up with TRBD2. Germline V gives CDR1 MNHEY, CDR2 SVGEGT. This CDR3 region has 15 residues. Trimming at V came to 6 bases and at J to 2 bases, leaving 8 bases not matched to a gene.

In this sample, this clonotype turned up many times. V usage is TRBV7-2 and J usage is TRBJ1-4, with unresolved D. The CDR3 length is 14 residues. V was pared by 4 bases and J by 6 bases, with 12 bases between. CDR1 and CDR2 (germline): SGHTA, FQGNSA. The CDR3 is CASSYRAGDEKLFF. The CDR3, as DNA: TGTGCCAGCAGCTACCGGGCCGGGGATGAAAAACTGTTTTTT.

This sequence joins TRBV20-1 and TRBJ1-4, with D perhaps TRBD1 (5 bases). The CDR3 length is 19 residues. V lost 4 bases, J lost 7 bases, and 31 bases lay in between. Germline V lookup: CDR1 DFQATT, CDR2 SNEGSKA (reference sequence). The CDR3 loop reads CSANLDGVWTGQGGEKLFF. The CDR3 nucleotides are TGCAGTGCTAATCTTGATGGTGTTTGGACTGGGCAGGGCGGTGAAAAACTGTTTTTT.

In this sample, this clonotype turned up a few times. The chain uses TRBV7-9 and TRBJ1-6; 9 nucleotides match TRBD1. The V gene end was trimmed by 2 bases and the J gene end by 9 bases; junction bases not matched to a gene: 5. The CDR3 contains 15 residues. Germline CDR1 and CDR2: SEHNR and FQNEAQ (reference sequence). CDR3: CASSLSGTGFSPLHF. Written as DNA, the CDR3 is TGTGCCAGCAGCTTATCTGGGACAGGGTTTTCACCCCTCCACTTT.

Details on this clonotype: Relative to the germline gene, one junction end is altered; a read error may explain this. The rearrangement uses TRBV5-3 and TRBJ2-5, with TRBD2 as a possible D gene (6 bases). TRBV5-3 is given ORF status, its function remaining uncertain. The CDR3 loop spans 15 amino acids. CDR3 sequence (DNA): TGTGCCAGCAGCTTGGAAGGCGGGGACCAAGAGACCCAGTACTTC. It specifies CASSLEGGDQETQYF.

The gene calls are TRBV5-6 and TRBJ2-5, with D perhaps being TRBD1 or TRBD2 (5 bases each). This CDR3 comprises 14 residues. The V and J ends lost 5 bases and 1 base respectively, with 12 bases between them. The germline gives CDR1 SGHDT, CDR2 YYEEEE. In DNA form, the CDR3 reads TGTGCCAGCAGTTCCCTGGGGGTCCAAGAGACCCAGTACTTC. Amino acids: CASSSLGVQETQYF.

The chain has TRBV7-9 and TRBJ2-7; D is undetermined. The CDR3 has 14 amino acids. Per germline, CDR1 SEHNR and CDR2 FQNEAQ (reference sequence). Trimming cost V 1 base and J 0 bases, with 7 bases left between them. This CDR3 is CASSLGPVSYEQYF. The CDR3, as DNA: TGTGCCAGCAGCTTAGGACCGGTCTCCTACGAGCAGTACTTC.

The genes are TRBV11-1 and TRBJ2-1; possible D gene TRBD2, 7 bases. The germline V and J ends were trimmed by 0 bases and 9 bases, with 15 bases remaining between them. CDR1 is SGHAT, CDR2 FQDESV, per germline (reference sequence). This CDR3 has 15 residues. CDR3 sequence (DNA): TGTGCCAGCAGCTTAGCGGGGGGGCTCGAAGGTGAGCAGTTCTTC. Translating it yields CASSLAGGLEGEQFF.

This clonotype has a handful of counts. This rearrangement joins TRBV20-1 to TRBJ1-5; 10 bases agree with TRBD1. The J segment lost 4 bases and the V segment lost 4 bases, leaving 4 bases of the junction unmatched. The CDR3 contains 14 residues. Germline V gene sequence: CDR1 DFQATT, CDR2 SNEGSKA (reference sequence). The CDR3, as DNA: TGCAGTGCTACCACGGACAGGGGGAATCAGCCCCAGCATTTT. The encoded protein is CSATTDRGNQPQHF.

The count of this clonotype is one. This rearrangement joins TRBV11-2 to TRBJ2-1; D is ambiguous. CDR3 length: 14 amino acids. Trimming removed 0 bases at V and 9 bases at J, with 12 bases between. Germline CDR1 and CDR2: SGHAT and FQNNGV. The CDR3 region has the DNA TGTGCCAGCAGCTTAGATTTAAGCATCGGTGAGCAGTTCTTC. Translated, it gives CASSLDLSIGEQFF.

This chain uses TRBV7-6 with TRBJ2-6, with TRBD1 matching 7 bases. CDR1 is SGHVS and CDR2 is FNYEAQ in the germline V gene. The CDR3 is made up of 18 amino acids. The V segment lost 3 bases and the J segment 2 bases; nucleotides outside the gene matches: 10. Written as DNA, the CDR3 is TGTGCCAGCAGCTTGGTTGCGACAGGGTATGCTGGGGCCAACGTCCTGACTTTC. Its translation: CASSLVATGYAGANVLTF.

The rearrangement links TRBV20-1 to TRBJ1-1; 8 bases agree with TRBD1. Germline V gives CDR1 DFQATT, CDR2 SNEGSKA (reference sequence). The trim removed 0 bases at V and 1 base at J, leaving 7 bases unmatched. This CDR3 has 16 residues. The CDR3 nucleotides are TGCAGTGCTAGAGATCCAGGGGGCAGGCCGAACACTGAAGCTTTCTTT. Translated: CSARDPGGRPNTEAFF.

The genes are TRBV5-4 and TRBJ2-5; a possible D gene is TRBD2 (5 bases). This CDR3 has 14 amino acids. Trimming took 2 bases from V and 9 from J, leaving 17 bases between them. Germline V CDR1 and CDR2: SGHNT, YYREEE (reference sequence). The CDR3 bases are TGTGCCAGCAGCTTATCTAGCTCTTATGAGGCCCAGTACTTC. Protein sequence: CASSLSSSYEAQYF.

The chain uses TRBV20-1 and TRBJ2-5; 10 nucleotides agree with TRBD1. CDR1 DFQATT and CDR2 SNEGSKA come from the germline V gene (reference sequence). Unmatched junction bases numbered 3, after V lost 3 bases and J lost 5 bases. The CDR3 spans 13 residues. The CDR3 here is CSASGTGVETQYF. The CDR3 nucleotides are TGCAGTGCTAGTGGGACAGGGGTCGAGACCCAGTACTTC.

The rearrangement joins TRBV7-6 to TRBJ1-5; D gene uncertain. Trimming removed 5 bases at V and 6 bases at J, with 8 bases between. This CDR3 region has 12 residues. Germline V CDR1 and CDR2: SGHVS, FNYEAQ. The CDR3 loop reads CASSRESQPQHF. The CDR3 DNA sequence: TGTGCCAGCAGCCGAGAAAGTCAGCCCCAGCATTTT.

The genes are TRBV19 and TRBJ2-2; D remains ambiguous. The CDR3 is 14 amino acids. Germline assignment: CDR1 LNHDA and CDR2 SQIVND (reference sequence). Between the trimmed V and J ends, which lost 8 bases and 0 bases, there was a span of 10 bases. The CDR3 here is CASSPSSNTGELFF. CDR3 DNA sequence: TGTGCCAGTTCTCCCTCCTCGAACACCGGGGAGCTGTTTTTT.

The J gene is TRBJ2-7, the V gene TRBV7-9; TRBD1 matches 9 bases. Germline V gene lookup returns CDR1 SEHNR and CDR2 FQNEAQ (reference sequence). The ends lost 5 bases at V and 4 bases at J; junction bases unmatched: 3. The CDR3 length is 13 residues. CDR3 sequence (DNA): TGTGCCAGCAGCGTGACAGGGGGGTACGAGCAGTACTTC. Protein product: CASSVTGGYEQYF.

The V and J genes are TRBV7-2 and TRBJ2-5, with 12 bases aligning to TRBD2. The CDR3 extends over 15 amino acids. V lost 1 base to trimming and J lost 5 bases; unmatched junction nucleotides: 2. Per germline, CDR1 SGHTA and CDR2 FQGNSA. The CDR3 spells CASSLGTSGIETQYF. CDR3 sequence (DNA): TGTGCCAGCAGCTTAGGGACTAGCGGGATTGAGACCCAGTACTTC. Full variable domain (remainder filled in from reference TRBV7-2 and TRBJ2-5): GAGVSQSPSNKVTEKGKDVELRCDPISGHTALYWYRQSLGQGLEFLIYFQGNSAPDKSGLPSDRFSAERTGGSVSTLTIQRTQQEDSAVYLCASSLGTSGIETQYFGPGTRLLVL.

The table lists this clonotype with a few counts. At one end the junction does not follow the germline gene, possibly because of a read error. This chain connects TRBV27 to TRBJ1-1; a weak D match, TRBD1 (6 bases). Germline CDR1 and CDR2: MNHEY and SMNVEV (reference sequence). There are 13 residues in the CDR3. CDR3 coding DNA: TGTGCCAGCAGTTTCGTGGGGGGGGCGGCTGAGATCTTT. It yields the protein CASSFVGGAAEIF.

This chain links TRBV20-1 with TRBJ2-3; D may correspond to TRBD1 or TRBD2 (5 bases each). Trimming removed 3 bases from V and 6 bases from J, with 13 bases in between. Germline-derived CDR1 and CDR2 are DFQATT and SNEGSKA (reference sequence). CDR3 length: 13 amino acids. The CDR3 sequence: CSASTGRWDTQYF. CDR3 coding DNA: TGCAGTGCTAGTACGGGGCGCTGGGATACGCAGTATTTT.

This chain uses TRBV7-2 with TRBJ2-5; the D is unclear. The germline CDR1 and CDR2 sequences are SGHTA and FQGNSA. This CDR3 is built from 12 residues. V was cut by 2 bases and J by 6 bases, with 7 bases left in between. The CDR3 coding sequence is TGTGCCAGCAGCTTATGGGCCAAGACCCAGTACTTC. Translating it yields CASSLWAKTQYF.

This clonotype was observed a few times. As DNA, the CDR3 is TGTGCCAGCAGTTTATTCTCGGCGAACGACGGGTTCGGGACCCAGTACTTC. Translated, it gives CASSLFSANDGFGTQYF. The rearrangement uses TRBV28 and TRBJ2-5; D unclear. CDR1 is MDHEN and CDR2 is SYDVKM in the germline V gene. V was clipped by 1 base and J by 7 bases, with 22 bases between them. CDR3 length: 17 residues.

V is TRBV15 and J is TRBJ2-7; 9 nucleotides match TRBD1. Germline V gene data show CDR1 as LNHNV and CDR2 as YYDKDF (reference sequence). Trimming removed 0 bases from V and 4 bases from J; junction bases left unmatched: 1. This CDR3 spans 14 amino acids. Written as DNA, the CDR3 is TGTGCCACCAGCAGAGATGGGACAGGGTACGAGCAGTACTTC. Its translation is CATSRDGTGYEQYF.

This sequence joins TRBV29-1 and TRBJ2-7; D may be TRBD2 (6 bases). This CDR3 has 15 amino acids. Trimming took off 2 bases at V and 2 bases at J, with 16 bases between the two ends. The germline gives CDR1 SQVTM, CDR2 ANQGSEA. The DNA for the CDR3 is TGCAGCGTTGAACTCCCGGTAACTAGCACCTACGAGCAGTACTTC. The encoded protein is CSVELPVTSTYEQYF.

This clonotype appeared many times. The chain employs TRBV7-2 and TRBJ2-3; D remains ambiguous. Trimming left V 5 bases short and J 6 bases short, with 12 bases between. This CDR3 region has 13 residues. Germline V gene sequence: CDR1 SGHTA, CDR2 FQGNSA. The CDR3 DNA sequence: TGTGCCAGCAGCCAGGACCCCATGGATACGCAGTATTTT. This translates into CASSQDPMDTQYF.

This chain links TRBV7-2 with TRBJ1-6, with D hard to call. The CDR3 totals 16 residues. V lost 8 bases to trimming and J lost 6 bases, with 20 bases between them. The germline V gene has CDR1 SGHTA and CDR2 FQGNSA. This CDR3 is CASLKGPDMTNSPLHF. CDR3 in DNA: TGTGCCAGCCTAAAGGGCCCAGACATGACTAATTCACCCCTCCACTTT.

The rearrangement uses TRBV28 and TRBJ1-6; 7 nucleotides agree with TRBD1. With 4 bases clipped from V and 9 bases from J, the junction kept 6 bases outside the gene matches. Looked up from germline, CDR1 is MDHEN and CDR2 is SYDVKM. The CDR3 has 14 amino acids. In nucleotides, the CDR3 is TGTGCCAGCAGTTGGACAGGTCGGAGTTCACCCCTCCACTTT. Its translation: CASSWTGRSSPLHF.

The chain combines TRBV4-1 with TRBJ2-5; D gene ambiguous. This CDR3 contains 13 residues. Trimming removed 1 base from V and 6 bases from J, with 9 bases in between. CDR1 is MGHRA, CDR2 YSYEKL, per germline. The chain's CDR3 is CASSQGGPKTQYF. DNA of the CDR3: TGCGCCAGCAGCCAAGGTGGCCCCAAGACCCAGTACTTC.

V and J are TRBV27 and TRBJ1-5; D is perhaps TRBD1 (5 bases). The germline V and J ends were trimmed by 5 bases and 6 bases, with 17 bases remaining between them. Germline CDR1 reads MNHEY; CDR2 reads SMNVEV (reference sequence). The length of the CDR3 is 15 residues. The CDR3 region has the DNA TGTGCCAGCAGTCCAGACGGGGGTGCCATTCAGCCCCAGCATTTT. It translates to CASSPDGGAIQPQHF.

This clonotype was observed a handful of times. The chain recombines TRBV28 with TRBJ1-6, with D maybe TRBD1 (5 bases). Germline assignment: CDR1 MDHEN and CDR2 SYDVKM. V was cut by 6 bases and J by 9 bases, with 15 bases left in between. The CDR3 spans 14 residues. The CDR3 loop is CASRLPGIVSPLHF. The CDR3 DNA is TGTGCCAGCAGGTTACCAGGGATCGTTTCACCCCTCCACTTT.

This clonotype appeared a few times. The chain has TRBV7-2 and TRBJ2-1; no definite D call. Trimming cost V 5 bases and J 0 bases, with 11 bases left between them. This CDR3 spans 15 amino acids. The germline CDR1 and CDR2 sequences are SGHTA and FQGNSA. Here the CDR3 reads CASSPASSSYNEQFF. The CDR3 coding sequence is TGTGCCAGCAGCCCTGCCTCAAGCTCCTACAATGAGCAGTTCTTC.